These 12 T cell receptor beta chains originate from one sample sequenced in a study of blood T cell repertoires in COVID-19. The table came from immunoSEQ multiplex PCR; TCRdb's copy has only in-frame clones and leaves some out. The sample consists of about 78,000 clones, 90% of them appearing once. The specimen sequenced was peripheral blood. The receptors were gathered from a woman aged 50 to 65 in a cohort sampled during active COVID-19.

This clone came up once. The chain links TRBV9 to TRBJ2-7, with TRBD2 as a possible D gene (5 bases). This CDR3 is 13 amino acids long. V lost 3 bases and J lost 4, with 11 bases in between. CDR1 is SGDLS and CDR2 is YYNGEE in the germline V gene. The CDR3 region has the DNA TGTGCCAGCAGCGGACGGACTGGGTACGAGCAGTACTTC. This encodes CASSGRTGYEQYF.

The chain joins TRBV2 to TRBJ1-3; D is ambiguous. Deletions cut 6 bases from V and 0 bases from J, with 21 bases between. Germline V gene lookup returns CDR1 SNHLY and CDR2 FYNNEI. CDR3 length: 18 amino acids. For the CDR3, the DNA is TGTGCCAGCAGCGAGCTCATCACCAAAGTTAGCTCTGGAAACACCATATATTTT. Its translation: CASSELITKVSSGNTIYF. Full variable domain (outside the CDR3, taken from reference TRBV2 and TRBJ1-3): EPEVTQTPSHQVTQMGQEVILRCVPISNHLYFYWYRQILGQKVEFLVSFYNNEISEKSEIFDDQFSVERPDGSNFTLKIRSTKLEDSAMYFCASSELITKVSSGNTIYFGEGSWLTVV.

CDR3 DNA sequence: TGTGCCAGCAGCCCTAGGACTCCCCGGGTCGGCGGGGAGCTGTTTTTT. It specifies CASSPRTPRVGGELFF. The chain employs TRBV3-1 (or the pseudogene TRBV3-2) and TRBJ2-2, with a tentative D call TRBD2 (5 bases). Per the germline V gene, CDR1 is LGHDT and CDR2 is YNNKEL (reference sequence). V shed 4 bases and J shed 7 bases, with 19 bases lying between them. The CDR3 sequence is 16 residues long.

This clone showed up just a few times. This CDR3 is CSVGLGQGGGYTF. CDR3 nucleotides: TGCAGCGTTGGACTAGGGCAGGGAGGGGGCTACACCTTC. The chain uses TRBV29-1 and TRBJ1-2, with D perhaps matching TRBD1 (5 bases). The CDR3 spans 13 residues. Germline CDR1 and CDR2: SQVTM and ANQGSEA. The V and J ends lost 4 bases and 8 bases respectively, with 17 bases between them.

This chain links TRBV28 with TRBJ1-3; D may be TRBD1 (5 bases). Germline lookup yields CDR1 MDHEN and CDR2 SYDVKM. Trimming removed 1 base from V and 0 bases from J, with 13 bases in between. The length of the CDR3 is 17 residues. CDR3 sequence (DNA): TGTGCCAGCAGTTTATCCCAGGGAATTGACTCTGGAAACACCATATATTTT. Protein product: CASSLSQGIDSGNTIYF.

The CDR3 sequence is CASSGSGRFDEQFF. DNA of the CDR3: TGCGCCAGCAGCGGTAGCGGGAGGTTCGATGAGCAGTTCTTC. The genes are TRBV5-1 and TRBJ2-1; 10 nucleotides align to TRBD2. V gave up 4 bases and J gave up 8 bases; unmatched junction bases: 6. The CDR3 totals 14 residues. Germline CDR1 SGHRS, CDR2 YFSETQ.

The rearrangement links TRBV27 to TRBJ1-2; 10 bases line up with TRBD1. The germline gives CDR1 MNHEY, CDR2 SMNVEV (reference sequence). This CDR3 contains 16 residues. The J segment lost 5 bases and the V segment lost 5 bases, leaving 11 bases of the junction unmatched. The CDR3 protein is CASSTYRDRGQYGYTF. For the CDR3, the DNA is TGTGCCAGCAGTACCTACCGGGACAGGGGCCAGTATGGCTACACCTTC.

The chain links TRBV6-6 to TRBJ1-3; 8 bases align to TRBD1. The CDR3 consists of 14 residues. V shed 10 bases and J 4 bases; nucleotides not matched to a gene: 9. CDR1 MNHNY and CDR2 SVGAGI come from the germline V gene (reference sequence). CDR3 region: CATSIDRGGNTIYF. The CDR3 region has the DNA TGTGCCACCAGCATCGACAGGGGAGGAAACACCATATATTTT.

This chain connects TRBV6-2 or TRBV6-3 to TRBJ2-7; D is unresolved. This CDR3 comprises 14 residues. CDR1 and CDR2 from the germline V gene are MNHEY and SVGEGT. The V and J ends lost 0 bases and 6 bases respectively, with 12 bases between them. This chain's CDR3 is CASSYSTPPAEQYF. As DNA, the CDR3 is TGTGCCAGCAGTTACTCGACTCCCCCCGCCGAGCAGTACTTC.

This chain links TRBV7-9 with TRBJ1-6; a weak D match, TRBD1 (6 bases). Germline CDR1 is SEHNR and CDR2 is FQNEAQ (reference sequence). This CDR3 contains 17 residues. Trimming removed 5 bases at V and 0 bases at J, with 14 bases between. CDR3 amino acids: CASSGEQGDSYNSPLHF. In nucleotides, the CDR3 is TGTGCCAGCAGCGGAGAACAGGGTGACTCCTATAATTCACCCCTCCACTTT.

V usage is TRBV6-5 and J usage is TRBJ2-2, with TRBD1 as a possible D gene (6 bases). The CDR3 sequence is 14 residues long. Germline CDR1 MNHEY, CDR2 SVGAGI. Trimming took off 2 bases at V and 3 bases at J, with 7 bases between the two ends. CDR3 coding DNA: TGTGCCAGCAGTTACCGGACAGACACCGGGGAGCTGTTTTTT. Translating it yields CASSYRTDTGELFF.

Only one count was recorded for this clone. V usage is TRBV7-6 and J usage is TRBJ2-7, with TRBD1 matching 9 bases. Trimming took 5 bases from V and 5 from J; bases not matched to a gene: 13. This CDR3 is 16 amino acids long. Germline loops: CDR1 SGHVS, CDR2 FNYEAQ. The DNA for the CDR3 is TGTGCCAGCAGCCCTCTCAGTTCGGGACAGGGACACGAGCAGTACTTC. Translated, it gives CASSPLSSGQGHEQYF.